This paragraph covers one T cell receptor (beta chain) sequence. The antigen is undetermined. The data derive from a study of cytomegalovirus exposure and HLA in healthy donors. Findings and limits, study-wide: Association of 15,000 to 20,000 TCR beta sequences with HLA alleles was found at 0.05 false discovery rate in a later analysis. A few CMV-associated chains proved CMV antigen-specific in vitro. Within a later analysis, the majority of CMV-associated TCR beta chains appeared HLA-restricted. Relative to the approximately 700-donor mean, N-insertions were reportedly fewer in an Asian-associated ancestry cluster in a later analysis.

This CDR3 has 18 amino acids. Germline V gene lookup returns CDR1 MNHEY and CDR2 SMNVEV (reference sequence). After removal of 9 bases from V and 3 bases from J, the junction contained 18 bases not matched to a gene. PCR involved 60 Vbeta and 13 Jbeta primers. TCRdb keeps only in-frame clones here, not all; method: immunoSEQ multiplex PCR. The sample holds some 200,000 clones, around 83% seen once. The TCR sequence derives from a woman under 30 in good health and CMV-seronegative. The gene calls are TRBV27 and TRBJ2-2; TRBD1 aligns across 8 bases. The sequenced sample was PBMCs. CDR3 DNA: TGTGCCAGTACGAAAATTGGGATAGACAGGGGTCACACCGGGGAGCTGTTTTTT. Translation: CASTKIGIDRGHTGELFF.